Sequencing of this T cell receptor (beta chain) was carried out in a study of cytomegalovirus exposure and HLA in healthy donors. Overall study context: About 79% of several hundred genotyped donors fell in the Caucasian-associated ancestry cluster. Findings and limits, study-wide: No immune exposure information besides CMV serostatus was available.

On this clone itself: Its antigen remains unidentified.

The PCR made use of 60 Vbeta and 13 Jbeta primers. Original handling: Roughly 81 million unique TCR beta chains, 9 million to 12 million shared, were counted in a later analysis. Produced via immunoSEQ multiplex PCR; TCRdb's table is partial and in-frame only. V and J calls and clone size are copied from that table; D and trimming were computed from the DNA. Its table records around 37,000 clones. This clonotype was sampled from a human donor in good health. Sequencing was performed on PBMCs.

The CDR3 DNA reads TGTGCCTGGAGGGGGGGTGCCTACGAGCAGTACTTC. It specifies CAWRGGAYEQYF. V gene TRBV30 combines with J gene TRBJ2-7; TRBD2 is a possible D gene (6 bases). This CDR3 has 12 amino acids. Germline V gene data show CDR1 as GTSNPN and CDR2 as SVGIG (reference sequence). V gave up 3 bases and J gave up 2 bases, with 8 bases separating them.